Listed below are T cell receptor beta chains from one sample, sequenced in a study of technical replicates of blood from a handful of donors. Repertoires were generated with immunoSEQ multiplex PCR, while TCRdb's copy carries only in-frame clones and drops some. This table holds more than 60,000 clones, 85% to 95% found once. Sequenced material: T cells isolated from PBMCs. The receptors were gathered from a human donor in good health. The CDR3 runs from the conserved cysteine through the conserved F or W. Fields, in order: clone size, V gene, J gene, D gene, CDR3 protein, CDR3 DNA. D genes are given only for firm matches. Size tells how often a clone was seen (once, few, many) or the class of an expanded clone, and some rows leave it out.

>once|TRBV6-1|TRBJ1-1|-
CASSGDGYTEAFF
TGTGCCAGCAGTGGTGACGGGTACACTGAAGCTTTCTTT
>-|TRBV6-1|TRBJ2-1|TRBD2
CASSDDPGLAERGQFF
TGTGCCAGCAGTGACGATCCGGGACTAGCGGAAAGGGGGCAGTTCTTC
>-|TRBV7-9|TRBJ1-1|-
CASSRSPGSPEAFF
TGTGCCAGCAGCCGCTCCCCTGGTAGCCCTGAAGCTTTCTTT
>-|TRBV25-1|TRBJ2-1|TRBD2
CASSDRTSAISSYNEQFF
TGTGCCAGCAGCGATCGGACTAGCGCTATTAGCTCCTACAATGAGCAGTTCTTC
>-|TRBV10-3|TRBJ2-2|TRBD2
CAISEAGNTGELFF
TGTGCCATCAGTGAAGCGGGAAACACCGGGGAGCTGTTTTTT
>-|TRBV19|TRBJ2-7|-
CASSISAVSRWQYF
TGTGCCAGTAGTATCTCCGCGGTTTCTAGGTGGCAGTACTTC
>-|TRBV11-3|TRBJ2-3|-
CASSCDQGSDTQYF
TGTGCCAGCAGCTGCGATCAGGGGTCAGATACGCAGTATTTT
>-|TRBV19|TRBJ2-3|-
CASKAEREITDTQYF
TGTGCCAGTAAGGCGGAGCGCGAGATCACAGATACGCAGTATTTT
>-|TRBV27|TRBJ2-5|-
CASSSTYAGETQYF
TGTGCCAGCAGTTCTACCTATGCCGGGGAGACCCAGTACTTC
>-|TRBV5-1|TRBJ2-5|TRBD2
CASSSAETSGIGETQYF
TGCGCCAGCAGCTCGGCCGAGACGAGCGGGATCGGAGAGACCCAGTACTTC
>-|TRBV9|TRBJ2-2|-
CASSVGGANTGELFF
TGTGCCAGCAGCGTAGGGGGCGCGAACACCGGGGAGCTGTTTTTT
>-|TRBV7-3|TRBJ2-3|-
CASSLVGSSSTDTQYF
TGTGCCAGCAGCTTAGTGGGCAGCTCTAGCACAGATACGCAGTATTTT
>-|TRBV27|TRBJ2-1|-
CASSFGITGFNEQFF
TGTGCCAGCAGTTTTGGGATAACAGGCTTCAATGAGCAGTTCTTC
>once|TRBV27|TRBJ2-7|TRBD1
CASSLLPGQVNEQYF
TGTGCCAGCAGTTTGCTTCCGGGACAGGTTAACGAGCAGTACTTC
>-|TRBV30|TRBJ1-4|-
CAWSVAGVKLFF
TGTGCCTGGAGTGTTGCGGGGGTAAAACTGTTTTTT
>-|TRBV7-8|TRBJ2-7|-
CASSLRARPGYEQYF
TGTGCCAGCAGCCTGAGGGCCAGACCGGGCTACGAGCAGTACTTC
>-|TRBV4-2|TRBJ2-2|-
CASSSPAVGVFSGELFF
TGTGCCAGCAGCTCACCCGCGGTGGGAGTGTTTTCCGGGGAGCTGTTTTTT
>-|TRBV4-3|TRBJ1-2|-
CASSQDGKAGNYGYTF
TGCGCCAGCAGCCAAGACGGAAAGGCCGGGAATTATGGCTACACCTTC
>-|TRBV7-3|TRBJ2-2|-
CASSSNVNTGELFF
TGTGCCAGCAGCTCCAATGTGAACACCGGGGAGCTGTTTTTT
>-|TRBV5-4|TRBJ1-1|TRBD1
CASSFGTGRETEAFF
TGTGCCAGCAGCTTCGGGACAGGGAGGGAAACTGAAGCTTTCTTT
>-|TRBV29-1|TRBJ2-7|-
CSVEDEQSYEQYF
TGCAGCGTTGAAGATGAACAGTCCTACGAGCAGTACTTC
>-|TRBV11-2|TRBJ2-7|-
CASSLVISYEQYF
TGTGCCAGCAGCTTAGTCATCTCCTACGAGCAGTACTTC